This T cell receptor (beta chain) was observed in a study of control samples from healthy donors and cancer patients. V shed 6 bases and J 3 bases; nucleotides not matched to a gene: 10. Germline V lookup: CDR1 SGHNT, CDR2 YYREEE (reference sequence). The CDR3 consists of 15 residues. Some clones are missing from TCRdb's copy, which holds only in-frame ones; the method was immunoSEQ multiplex PCR. The sample consists of 90,000 to 100,000 clones, 88% of them appearing once. The chain joins TRBV5-4 to TRBJ1-2, with 8 bases fitting TRBD1. Sequencing was done on a sample of blood. This TCR derives from a woman between 65 and 79 years old in good health. The CDR3 nucleotides read TGTGCCAGCACCCGGTCCGGACAGGGAGACTATGGCTACACCTTC. It codes for CASTRSGQGDYGYTF.